Below, one T cell receptor beta chain is given with its context. This entry comes from a study of blood T cell repertoires in COVID-19. Sequencing used immunoSEQ multiplex PCR; TCRdb keeps in-frame clones, though not all of them. There are 160,000 or so clones in the sample; roughly 93% occur only once, and about 2% lies in the top ten. Unmatched junction bases numbered 8, after V lost 4 bases and J lost 4 bases. In germline, CDR1 is SGHVS, CDR2 FQNEAQ. CDR3 size: 17 residues. The sample was peripheral blood. This receptor was identified in a man aged 18 to 29 with acute or convalescent COVID-19. The J gene is TRBJ2-6, the V gene TRBV7-8, with 9 bases that match TRBD1. Here the CDR3 reads CASSSRDRVSGANVLTF. For the CDR3, the DNA is TGTGCCAGCAGCTCGCGGGACAGGGTCTCAGGGGCCAACGTCCTGACTTTC.